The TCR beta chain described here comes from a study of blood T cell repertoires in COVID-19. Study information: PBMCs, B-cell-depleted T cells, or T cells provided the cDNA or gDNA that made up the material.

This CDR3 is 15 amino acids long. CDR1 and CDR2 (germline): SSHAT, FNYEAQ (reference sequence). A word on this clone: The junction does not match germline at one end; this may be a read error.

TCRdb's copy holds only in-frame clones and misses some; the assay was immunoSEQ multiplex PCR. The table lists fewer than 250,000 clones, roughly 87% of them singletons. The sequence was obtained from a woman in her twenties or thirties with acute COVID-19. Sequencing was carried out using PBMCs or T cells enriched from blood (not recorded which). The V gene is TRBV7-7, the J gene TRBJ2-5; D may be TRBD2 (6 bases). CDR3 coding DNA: TGTGCTAGCAGCTCCACACCTCGGGGGCAAGAGACCCAGTACTTC. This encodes CASSSTPRGQETQYF.